The T cell receptor (beta chain) under discussion was sequenced for a study of cytomegalovirus exposure and HLA in healthy donors. This clone was found once. Antigen unknown. Trimming cost V 4 bases and J 4 bases; bases outside gene matches: 13. CDR1 MNHEY and CDR2 SMNVEV come from the germline V gene (reference sequence). The CDR3 runs 18 residues. Both 60 Vbeta primers and 13 Jbeta primers went into the PCR. Using immunoSEQ multiplex PCR, the repertoire was profiled, and TCRdb retains in-frame clones only, with some absent. Of about 160,000 clones listed, 80% are singletons. Study outcomes and limitations: Presence/absence analyses treated sequencing depth as roughly uniform across donors.

The chain links TRBV27 to TRBJ2-1; TRBD1 aligns across 10 bases. The sample was PBMCs. The sequence was obtained from a young man in good health and CMV-seronegative. Here the CDR3 DNA reads TGTGCCAGCAGTTCCGGGACAGGGGCCACGCTGAAGTACAATGAGCAGTTCTTC. Translating it yields CASSSGTGATLKYNEQFF.